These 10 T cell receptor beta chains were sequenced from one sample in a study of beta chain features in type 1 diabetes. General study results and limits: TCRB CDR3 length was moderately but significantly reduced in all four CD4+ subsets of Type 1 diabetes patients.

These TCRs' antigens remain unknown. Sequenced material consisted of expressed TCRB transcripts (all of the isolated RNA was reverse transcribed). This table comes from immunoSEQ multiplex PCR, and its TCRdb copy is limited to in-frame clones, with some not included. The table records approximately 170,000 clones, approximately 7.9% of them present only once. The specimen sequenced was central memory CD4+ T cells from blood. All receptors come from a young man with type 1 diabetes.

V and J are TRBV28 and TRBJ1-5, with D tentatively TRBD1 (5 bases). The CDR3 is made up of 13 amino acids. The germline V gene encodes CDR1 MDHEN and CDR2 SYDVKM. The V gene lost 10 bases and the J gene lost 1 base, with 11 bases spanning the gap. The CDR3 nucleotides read TGTGCCACCTCGGGGGACAGCAATCAGCCCCAGCATTTT. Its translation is CATSGDSNQPQHF.

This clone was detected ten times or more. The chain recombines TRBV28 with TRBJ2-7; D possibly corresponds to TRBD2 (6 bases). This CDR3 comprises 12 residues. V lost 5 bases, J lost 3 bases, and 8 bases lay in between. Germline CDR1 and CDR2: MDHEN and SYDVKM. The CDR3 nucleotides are TGTGCCAGCAGTGGGACTGTCTACGAGCAGTACTTC. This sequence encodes CASSGTVYEQYF.

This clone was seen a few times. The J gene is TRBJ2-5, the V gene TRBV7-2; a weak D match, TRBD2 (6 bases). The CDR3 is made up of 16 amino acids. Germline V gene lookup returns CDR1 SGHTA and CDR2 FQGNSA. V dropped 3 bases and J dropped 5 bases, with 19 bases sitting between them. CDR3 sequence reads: CASSFLGGVGGETQYF. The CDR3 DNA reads TGTGCCAGCAGCTTTTTAGGCGGGGTCGGTGGCGAGACCCAGTACTTC.

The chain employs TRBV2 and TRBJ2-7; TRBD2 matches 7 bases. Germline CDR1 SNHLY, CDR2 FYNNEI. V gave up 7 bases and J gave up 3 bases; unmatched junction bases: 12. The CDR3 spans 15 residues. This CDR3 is CASIKGLAEHYEQYF. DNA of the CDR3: TGTGCCAGCATCAAAGGGCTAGCGGAACACTACGAGCAGTACTTC.

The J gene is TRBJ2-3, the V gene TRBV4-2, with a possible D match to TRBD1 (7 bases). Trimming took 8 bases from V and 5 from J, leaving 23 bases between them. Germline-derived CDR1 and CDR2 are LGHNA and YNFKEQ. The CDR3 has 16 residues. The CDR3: CASAQGGVLSRDTQYF. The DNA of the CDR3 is TGTGCCAGCGCGCAGGGGGGAGTCCTCTCGCGAGATACGCAGTATTTT.

The CDR3 spells CASTSSGAASYEQYF. The CDR3 DNA reads TGTGCCAGCACCTCTAGCGGGGCAGCATCCTACGAGCAGTACTTC. The chain employs TRBV7-2 and TRBJ2-7; 9 positions agree with TRBD2. J gave up 1 base and V 7 bases, and 8 bases lay outside the gene matches. There are 15 residues in the CDR3. Germline CDR1 reads SGHTA; CDR2 reads FQGNSA.

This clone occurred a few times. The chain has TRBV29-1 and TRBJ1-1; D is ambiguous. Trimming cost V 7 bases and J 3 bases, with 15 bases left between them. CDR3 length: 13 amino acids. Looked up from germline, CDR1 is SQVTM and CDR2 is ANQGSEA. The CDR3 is CSARGGQYTEAFF. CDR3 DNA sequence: TGCAGCGCCCGGGGTGGTCAATACACTGAAGCTTTCTTT.

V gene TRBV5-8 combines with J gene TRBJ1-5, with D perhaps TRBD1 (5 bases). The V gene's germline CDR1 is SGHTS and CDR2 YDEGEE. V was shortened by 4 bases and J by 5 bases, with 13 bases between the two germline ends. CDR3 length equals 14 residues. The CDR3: CASSRDGGDQPQHF. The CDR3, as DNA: TGTGCCAGCAGCCGGGACGGCGGGGATCAGCCCCAGCATTTT.

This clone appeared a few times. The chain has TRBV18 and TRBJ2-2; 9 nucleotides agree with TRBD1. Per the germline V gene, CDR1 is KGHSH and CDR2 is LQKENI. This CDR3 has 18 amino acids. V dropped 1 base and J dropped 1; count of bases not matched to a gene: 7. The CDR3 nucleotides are TGTGCCAGCTCACCACGACCTTCGGACAGGGGGAACACCGGGGAGCTGTTTTTT. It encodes CASSPRPSDRGNTGELFF.

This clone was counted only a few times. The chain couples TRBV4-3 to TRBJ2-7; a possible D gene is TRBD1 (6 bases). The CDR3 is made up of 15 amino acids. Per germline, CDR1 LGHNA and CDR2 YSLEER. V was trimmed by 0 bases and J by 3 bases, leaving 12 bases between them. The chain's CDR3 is CASSQDFVGGYEQYF. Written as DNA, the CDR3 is TGCGCCAGCAGCCAAGATTTTGTAGGGGGCTACGAGCAGTACTTC.